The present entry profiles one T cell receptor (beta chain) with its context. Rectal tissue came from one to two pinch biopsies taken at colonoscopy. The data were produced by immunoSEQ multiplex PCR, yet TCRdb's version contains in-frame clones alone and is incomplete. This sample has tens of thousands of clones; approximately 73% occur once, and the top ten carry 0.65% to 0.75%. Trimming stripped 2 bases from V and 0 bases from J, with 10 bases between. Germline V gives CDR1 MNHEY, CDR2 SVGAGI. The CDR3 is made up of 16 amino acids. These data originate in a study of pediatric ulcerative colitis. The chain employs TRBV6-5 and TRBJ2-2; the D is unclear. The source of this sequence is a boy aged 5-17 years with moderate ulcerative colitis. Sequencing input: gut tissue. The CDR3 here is CASSYEWAPNTGELFF. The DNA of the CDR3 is TGTGCCAGCAGTTACGAGTGGGCCCCGAACACCGGGGAGCTGTTTTTT.